The rows below give T cell receptor beta chains drawn from one sample of a study of shared clonotypes between healthy human individuals. This table comes from immunoSEQ multiplex PCR, and its TCRdb copy is limited to in-frame clones, with some not included. This sample carries around 690,000 clones, 90% of them seen once, and the ten largest clones take 30% to 35%. Sequenced input: memory CD8+ T cells from PBMCs. Source of these receptors: a man between 18 and 29 years old in good health. Some clones in this sample may be carry-over from other donors' samples. Both conserved end residues are part of each CDR3. A D gene is named only where the DNA matches it firmly. The size entry is marked missing in some rows and otherwise reads once, few, many or a size class.

TRBD1	TRBJ2-7	TRBV18	once	TGTGCCAGCTCTTACCGGGACAGGAGCTCCTACGAGCAGTACTTC	CASSYRDRSSYEQYF
.	TRBJ2-7	TRBV11-2	.	TGTGCCAGCAGCCCAATGGTCTACGAGCAGTACTTC	CASSPMVYEQYF
TRBD2	TRBJ2-5	TRBV11-2	.	TGTGCCAGCAGCTTAGGGGGAGGGCCCCTAGAGACCCAGTACTTC	CASSLGGGPLETQYF
.	TRBJ2-3	TRBV2	.	TGTGCCAGCAGTGAAAGCCCCTTCACAGATACGCAGTATTTT	CASSESPFTDTQYF
.	TRBJ1-2	TRBV11-1	.	TGTGCCAGCAGCTTAGCGTATGAGGGGACGCGTGGCTACACCTTC	CASSLAYEGTRGYTF
.	TRBJ2-1	TRBV28	few	TGTGCCAGCAGGCCTGGGGGCTCGGATGAGCAGTTCTTC	CASRPGGSDEQFF
.	TRBJ2-7	TRBV5-1	.	TGCGCCAGCAGCACCGGGACCGAGCAGTACTTC	CASSTGTEQYF
.	TRBJ2-1	TRBV4-1	.	TGCGCCAGCACCCACAATGAGCAGTTCTTC	CASTHNEQFF
.	TRBJ1-1	TRBV10-1	.	TGCGCCAGCAGTGACCTCGGTCGTGGGCGCACTGAAGCTTTCTTT	CASSDLGRGRTEAFF
TRBD1	TRBJ1-5	TRBV28	many	TGTGCCAGCAGTTTAACAGGGGGCAGCAATCAGCCCCAGCATTTT	CASSLTGGSNQPQHF
.	TRBJ1-1	TRBV27	.	TGTGCCAGCAGTTCAATCACGGGACCGGACACTGAAGCTTTCTTT	CASSSITGPDTEAFF
.	TRBJ2-7	TRBV27	.	TGTGCCAGCAGTCCCGGAACCTACGAGCAGTACTTC	CASSPGTYEQYF
TRBD1	TRBJ2-1	TRBV28	.	TGTGCCAGCACCTGGACAGGGCCCCTTCTCAATGAGCAGTTCTTC	CASTWTGPLLNEQFF
.	TRBJ2-2	TRBV28	.	TGTGCCAGCAGTGACCCCCGGAGCGGAACTAAGACCGGGGAGCTGTTTTTT	CASSDPRSGTKTGELFF
.	TRBJ2-1	TRBV27	.	TGTGCCAGCAGTACCACTAGTGCCTACAATGAGCAGTTCTTC	CASSTTSAYNEQFF
.	TRBJ2-7	TRBV21-1	.	TGTGCCAGCAGCACGCCCTCCGGGACAGGGGTCAACGAGCAGTACTTC	CASSTPSGTGVNEQYF
.	TRBJ2-5	TRBV27	.	TGTGCCAGCAGGGGTGTGGGGACTCCCCCCGAGACCCAGTACTTC	CASRGVGTPPETQYF
.	TRBJ2-2	TRBV28	.	TGTGCCAGTACAACGGGGGGCTGGAGCACCGGGGAGCTGTTTTTT	CASTTGGWSTGELFF
TRBD1	TRBJ2-5	TRBV29-1	once	TGCAGCGTGGACGGGACAGGGGGCGACGAGACCCAGTACTTC	CSVDGTGGDETQYF
.	TRBJ1-3	TRBV6-6	.	TGTGCCAGCACACAGGGCCGCTCTGGAAACACCATATATTTT	CASTQGRSGNTIYF
.	TRBJ2-1	TRBV6-5	once	TGTGCCAGCGGCGTCGCATCGGGGGGCGCGAATGAGCAGTTCTTC	CASGVASGGANEQFF
TRBD1	TRBJ2-7	TRBV7-2	.	TGTGCCAGCAGCTTAGCGCCCGGCGACAGGGGGAAGTACGAGCAGTACTTC	CASSLAPGDRGKYEQYF
.	TRBJ2-5	TRBV28	.	TGTGCCAGCAACGAGGGAACAGAGACCCAGTACTTC	CASNEGTETQYF
.	TRBJ2-3	TRBV28	many	TGTGCCAGCAGTTTATCTATAAGTCAGCTAAGGGATACGCAGTATTTT	CASSLSISQLRDTQYF
.	TRBJ1-2	TRBV10-3	.	TGTGCCATCAGTGAGTCGATGGGGGGCTATGGCTACACCTTC	CAISESMGGYGYTF
.	TRBJ1-1	TRBV25-1	.	TGTGCCAGCAGTGAATGGGGCGGGAACACTGAAGCTTTCTTT	CASSEWGGNTEAFF
.	TRBJ1-2	TRBV27	.	TGTGCCAGCAGTCCCATAGGGGTCTATGGCTACACCTTC	CASSPIGVYGYTF
.	TRBJ2-3	TRBV28	.	TGTGCCAGCAGTCCCCGTAAAATCACAGATACGCAGTATTTT	CASSPRKITDTQYF
TRBD1	TRBJ2-2	TRBV18	.	TGTGCCAGCTCACCACGAAAGGGGACAGGGGGAACGAACACCGGGGAGCTGTTTTTT	CASSPRKGTGGTNTGELFF
.	TRBJ1-1	TRBV2	.	TGTGCCAGCAGCCTCGTAGTCCGGGTGAACACTGAAGCTTTCTTT	CASSLVVRVNTEAFF
TRBD1	TRBJ2-6	TRBV5-6	once	TGTGCCAGCAGCGGTTTCAGGGGGCCGGCCGGGGCCAACGTCCTGACTTTC	CASSGFRGPAGANVLTF
TRBD1	TRBJ2-7	TRBV4-1	.	TGCGCCAGCAGCTTGACAGGGGGCGAGCAGTACTTC	CASSLTGGEQYF
.	TRBJ1-5	TRBV15	.	TGTGCCACCAGCAGAGATCTACAGACCAATCAGCCCCAGCATTTT	CATSRDLQTNQPQHF
TRBD2	TRBJ2-7	TRBV14	.	TGTGCCAGCAGCCAAGGATACGGACTAGCGGGAGGCAGATCCTACGAGCAGTACTTC	CASSQGYGLAGGRSYEQYF
TRBD2	TRBJ2-7	TRBV5-5	.	TGTGCCAGCAGCTTGGTACCGACTAGCGGGCAATACGAGCAGTACTTC	CASSLVPTSGQYEQYF
TRBD2	TRBJ2-7	TRBV4-3	.	TGCGCCAGCAGCCAAGAGGGGGGGGACGAGCAGTACTTC	CASSQEGGDEQYF
.	TRBJ2-7	TRBV7-5	.	TGTGTCAGAAGCTTAGGGCAGTCCTACGAGCAGTACTTC	CVRSLGQSYEQYF
.	TRBJ2-7	TRBV6-5	.	TGTGCCAGCAGTTACTCAACAGGCGAATACTCCTACGAGCAGTACTTC	CASSYSTGEYSYEQYF
.	TRBJ2-7	TRBV28	.	TGTGCCAGCAACCAAGGGGTCTTGAGGGCAGGGCAGGACGAGCAGTACTTC	CASNQGVLRAGQDEQYF
.	TRBJ1-2	TRBV7-2	.	TGTGCCAGCAGCTTAGATACACGCGGTTGGCCCTCCGGCTACACCTTC	CASSLDTRGWPSGYTF
.	TRBJ2-7	TRBV11-2	.	TGTGCCAGCAGCTTGTCTCGTCTACAGGGTTACGAGCAGTACTTC	CASSLSRLQGYEQYF
.	TRBJ2-2	TRBV28	.	TGTGCCAGCAGTTTAATCAGAGCCGGAGGGCGCACCGGGGAGCTGTTTTTT	CASSLIRAGGRTGELFF
.	TRBJ1-5	TRBV28	.	TGTGCCAGCAGTTTAGAGGGCTTTAGCAATCAGCCCCAGCATTTT	CASSLEGFSNQPQHF
TRBD2	TRBJ2-3	TRBV7-9	.	TGTGCCTCCCCCCCTGCCGCGGGAGGGATAGATACGCAGTATTTT	CASPPAAGGIDTQYF
.	TRBJ2-7	TRBV29-1	.	TGCAGCGTACGGGACGGTGGCGAGCAGTACTTC	CSVRDGGEQYF
.	TRBJ2-7	TRBV11-2	.	TGTGCCAGCAGCCCGGACATGCGGGCCTACGAGCAGTACTTC	CASSPDMRAYEQYF
.	TRBJ2-1	TRBV11-3	.	TGTGCCAGCAGCTTAGCCCCGGGGTACAATGAGCAGTTCTTC	CASSLAPGYNEQFF
.	TRBJ2-5	TRBV11-2	.	TGTGCCAGCAGCTTAGGGTGGGGGGCAAAAGAGACCCAGTACTTC	CASSLGWGAKETQYF
.	TRBJ1-4	TRBV7-9	.	TGTGCCAGCAGCCGCACCTCCGCTAATGAAAAACTGTTTTTT	CASSRTSANEKLFF
TRBD2	TRBJ2-1	TRBV29-1	.	TGCAGCGTTGTGGGGCTACTAGCGGAGTACAATGAGCAGTTCTTC	CSVVGLLAEYNEQFF
TRBD2	TRBJ2-7	TRBV5-8	.	TGTGCCAGCAGCAAAACTTCCGGGACTAGCGATATGCCCTCCTACGAGCAGTACTTC	CASSKTSGTSDMPSYEQYF
.	TRBJ1-2	TRBV12-5	.	TGTGCTAGTGGTTTGGGGGGCAGTAACTATGGCTACACCTTC	CASGLGGSNYGYTF
TRBD2	TRBJ2-3	TRBV27	.	TGTGCCAGTTCCTGGGGCGGGAGGGCCACAGATACGCAGTATTTT	CASSWGGRATDTQYF
TRBD2	TRBJ2-1	TRBV14	once	TGTGCCAGCAGCCTCCGGGGTAGCGGGAGTTTCAATGAGCAGTTCTTC	CASSLRGSGSFNEQFF
.	TRBJ1-3	TRBV19	.	TGTGCCAGTAGTACCTCGAACGGGTTCTCTGGAAACACCATATATTTT	CASSTSNGFSGNTIYF